This passage covers 2 T cell receptor beta chains from one sample sequenced in a study of breast tumors, draining lymph nodes, adjacent tissues. TCRdb itself ran the multiplex PCR reads through MiXCR, one entry per CDR3 protein. Altogether 13,000 or so distinct CDR3 sequences are present, roughly 60% being singletons, with the ten largest covering less than 65%. Sequencing used tumor-adjacent breast tissue. Receptor source: a female donor with breast cancer. Some clones in this sample may be carry-over from other donors' samples.

This chain links TRBV5-1 with TRBJ2-2; TRBD1 aligns across 9 bases. V lost 3 bases and J lost 5; bases outside the gene matches: 17. The CDR3 sequence is 19 residues long. Germline lookup yields CDR1 SGHRS and CDR2 YFSETQ. The CDR3 loop is CASSYSATGTGRWTGELFF. The DNA for the CDR3 is TGCGCCAGCAGCTACTCAGCAACCGGGACAGGGCGATGGACCGGGGAGCTGTTTTTT.

The chain carries TRBV2 and TRBJ2-2, with D possibly being TRBD1 (5 bases). Trimming pared 6 bases from V and 0 bases from J, leaving 11 bases between. This CDR3 region has 15 residues. Germline V CDR1 and CDR2: SNHLY, FYNNEI. The CDR3 loop is CASRETVANTGELFF. DNA for the CDR3: TGTGCCAGCAGAGAGACAGTCGCGAACACCGGGGAGCTGTTTTTT.